This section outlines one T cell receptor (beta chain) sequence together with its context. This sample stems from a study of cytomegalovirus exposure and HLA in healthy donors. Amplification used 60 Vbeta primers and 13 Jbeta primers. Repertoires were generated with immunoSEQ multiplex PCR, while TCRdb's copy carries only in-frame clones and drops some. Here the sample spans approximately 38,000 clones, approximately 66% being singletons. Trimming left V 7 bases short and J 3 bases short, with 13 bases between. Germline loops: CDR1 SGHTA, CDR2 FQGNSA. CDR3 length: 13 amino acids. The chain combines TRBV7-2 with TRBJ2-7; D ambiguous. The clonotype was recovered from a man aged 45-65 years in good health and CMV-seropositive. The sequenced material came from PBMCs. As DNA, the CDR3 is TGTGCCAGCACCCTTAGTGCTAACTACGAGCAGTACTTC. Protein: CASTLSANYEQYF.